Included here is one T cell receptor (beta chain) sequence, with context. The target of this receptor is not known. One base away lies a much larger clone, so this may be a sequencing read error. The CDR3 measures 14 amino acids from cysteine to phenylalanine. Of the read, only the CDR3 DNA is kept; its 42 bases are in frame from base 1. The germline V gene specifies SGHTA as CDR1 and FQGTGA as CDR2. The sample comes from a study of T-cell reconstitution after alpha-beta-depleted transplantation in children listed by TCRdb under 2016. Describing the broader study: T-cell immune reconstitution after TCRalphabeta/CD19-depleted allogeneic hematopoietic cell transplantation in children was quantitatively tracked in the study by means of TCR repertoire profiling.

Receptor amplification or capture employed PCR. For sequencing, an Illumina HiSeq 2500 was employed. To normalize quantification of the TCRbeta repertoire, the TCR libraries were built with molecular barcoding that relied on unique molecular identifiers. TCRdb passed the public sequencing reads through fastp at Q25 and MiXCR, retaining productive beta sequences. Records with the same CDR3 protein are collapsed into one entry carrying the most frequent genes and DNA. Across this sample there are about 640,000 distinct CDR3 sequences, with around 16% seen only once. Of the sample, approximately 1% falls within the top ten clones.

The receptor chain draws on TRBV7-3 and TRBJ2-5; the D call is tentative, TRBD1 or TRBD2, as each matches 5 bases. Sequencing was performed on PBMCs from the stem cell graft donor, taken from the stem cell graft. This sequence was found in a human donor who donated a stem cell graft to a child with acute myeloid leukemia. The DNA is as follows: TGTGCCAGCAGCTTAACGGGGGACCAAGAGACCCGGTACTTC. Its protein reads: CASSLTGDQETRYF.